This TCR beta chain appears in the sequencing data of a study of CD8 T cells in ankylosing spondylitis. Broader study findings: Significantly higher representation of disease-linked clones was reported for matched ankylosing spondylitis synovial fluid. Ankylosing spondylitis blood appeared to carry a characteristic TCR beta motif of under ten highly homologous variants. A CD8+ phenotype characterized the disease-linked clones, which were relatively rare in peripheral blood.

MiXCR, run by TCRdb on the 5' RACE reads, gives a single entry per CDR3 protein. The sample lists hundreds of thousands of distinct CDR3 sequences; roughly 26% were seen once. The CDR3 totals 15 residues. The germline gives CDR1 MNHNS, CDR2 SASEGT. V lost 5 bases to trimming and J lost 2 bases; unmatched junction nucleotides: 4. This clonotype was seen a handful of times. As yet, its antigen is unknown. This sequence joins TRBV6-1 and TRBJ2-7, with 12 bases matching TRBD2. The source is a male donor with ankylosing spondylitis. The sample taken for sequencing was blood, either unsorted or a sorted T cell fraction (not recorded which). The CDR3 DNA reads as TGTGCCAGCAGTAAGGGACTAGCGGGCGCCTACGAGCAGTACTTC. Encoded protein: CASSKGLAGAYEQYF.